This T cell receptor beta chain was captured in a study of T cells in Graves' hyperthyroidism and ophthalmopathy. V was pared by 4 bases and J by 3 bases, with 13 bases between. The CDR3 is 13 amino acids. CDR1 and CDR2 from the germline V gene are DFQATT and SNEGSKA (reference sequence). RNA transcripts yielded amplified TCR beta CDR3 regions. Carried out on the TCR CDR3, a first-round RT-PCR used the HTBI primer set. One entry per CDR3 protein, called by TCRdb with MiXCR from the multiplex PCR reads. The sample consists of approximately 330,000 distinct CDR3 sequences, roughly 18% of them appearing once.

Sequencing was performed on blood. This receptor was identified in a woman aged 50 to 60 with Graves' hyperthyroidism. The chain uses TRBV20-1 and TRBJ2-7, with D possibly TRBD1 on 6 matching bases. This CDR3 is CSAIGSRGYEQYF. The CDR3 DNA reads TGCAGTGCTATAGGGAGCAGGGGCTACGAGCAGTACTTC.